This T cell receptor (beta chain) was identified during a study of T cells in Graves' hyperthyroidism and ophthalmopathy. Study outcomes and limitations: Most clonotypes expanded in thyroid above 0.001 were likewise present in blood.

What was amplified from RNA transcripts were TCR beta CDR3 regions. HTBI primers were the set used in a first-round RT-PCR of the TCR CDR3. TCRdb recomputed calls from the multiplex PCR reads with MiXCR, one row per CDR3 protein. The repertoire holds about 740,000 distinct CDR3 sequences, with 14% as singletons. This clonotype was recorded at least ten times. Its target is not known. The source is a young woman with Graves' hyperthyroidism. The sequenced sample was blood.

The CDR3 region has the DNA TGCAGCGTTGGAGGTCAGGGGGACTCCTACGAGCAGTACTTC. This sequence encodes CSVGGQGDSYEQYF. The rearrangement joins TRBV29-1 to TRBJ2-7, with 7 bases identical to TRBD1. The ends lost 4 bases at V and 0 bases at J; junction bases unmatched: 6. This CDR3 is built from 14 residues. The germline gives CDR1 SQVTM, CDR2 ANQGSEA.